This T cell receptor (beta chain) was sequenced during a study of blood T cell repertoires in COVID-19. Trimming took off 9 bases at V and 7 bases at J, with 24 bases between the two ends. The CDR3 is 15 residues long. In germline, CDR1 is LNHDA, CDR2 SQIVND (reference sequence). Some clones are missing from TCRdb's copy, which holds only in-frame ones; the method was immunoSEQ multiplex PCR. Of about 430,000 clones in the sample, approximately 90% are singletons; the top ten hold 0.7% to 1%. The gene calls are TRBV19 and TRBJ1-1; D is undetermined. The source of this sequence is a man between 18 and 29 years old with COVID-19, enrolled during active disease. Specimen: peripheral blood. CDR3 nucleotide sequence: TGTGCCAGCGCCCCCCCGGGAATGGGAGCAGTTGAAGCTTTCTTT. Amino acid sequence: CASAPPGMGAVEAFF.